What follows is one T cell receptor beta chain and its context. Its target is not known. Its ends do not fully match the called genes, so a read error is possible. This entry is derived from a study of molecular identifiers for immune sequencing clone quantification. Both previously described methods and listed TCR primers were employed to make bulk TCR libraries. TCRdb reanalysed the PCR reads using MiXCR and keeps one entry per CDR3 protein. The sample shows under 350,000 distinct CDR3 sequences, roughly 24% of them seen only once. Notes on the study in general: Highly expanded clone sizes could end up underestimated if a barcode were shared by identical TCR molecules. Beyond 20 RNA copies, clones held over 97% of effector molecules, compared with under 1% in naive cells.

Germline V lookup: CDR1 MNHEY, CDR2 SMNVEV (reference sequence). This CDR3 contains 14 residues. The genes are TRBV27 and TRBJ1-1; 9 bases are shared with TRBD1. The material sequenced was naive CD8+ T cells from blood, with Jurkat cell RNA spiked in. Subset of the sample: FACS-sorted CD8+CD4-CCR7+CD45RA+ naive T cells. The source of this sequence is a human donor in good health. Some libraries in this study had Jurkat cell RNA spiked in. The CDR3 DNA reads TGTTCCAGCAGAGACAGGGGGGTTAGCACTGAAGCTTTCTTT. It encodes CSSRDRGVSTEAFF.